This TCR beta chain was profiled in a study of post-analysis software for immune sequencing data. This clonotype was seen more than once but under ten times. The antigen is undetermined. V lost 5 bases and J 7 bases, leaving 17 bases between the germline ends. The CDR3 runs 14 residues. Germline loops: CDR1 MGHRA, CDR2 YSYEKL. Study-wide findings and caveats: Controls' normalized Chao1 diversity significantly exceeded that of multiple sclerosis patients. With TRBV5-6, TRBV5-1 and TRBV20-1 included, about five TRBV segments were more frequent in patients than in controls.

Unique molecular identifiers were carried by the TCR beta cDNA libraries. There were roughly 1 to 11 million T cells, and 480,000 or so cDNA molecules came from them. TCRdb used MiXCR to reprocess the PCR reads, holding one entry per CDR3 protein. The sample lists about 160,000 distinct CDR3 sequences, 35% to 40% occurring once. This TCR came from a girl aged 10-17 years with multiple sclerosis. The sample was blood, taken after autologous hematopoietic stem cell transplantation. The rearrangement joins TRBV4-1 to TRBJ1-2, with no clear D. DNA of the CDR3: TGCGCCAGCAGCTTGGACCCAAACCTCGCTGGCTACACCTTC. Translating gives CASSLDPNLAGYTF.